Listed below are T cell receptor beta chains from one sample, sequenced in a study of neoadjuvant anti-PD-1 for oral cavity cancer. Some clones are missing from TCRdb's copy, which holds only in-frame ones; the method was immunoSEQ multiplex PCR. The sample comprises about 15,000 clones, approximately 35% of which are singletons, and 35% to 45% rests with the top ten. The sequenced sample was tumor tissue, obtained after nivolumab (anti-PD-1) treatment. These receptors originate from a person aged 35-79 years with oral cavity squamous cell carcinoma. CDR3s leave out the opening cysteine and the closing phenylalanine or tryptophan.

v_call cdr3_aa
TRBV7-6 ASSQRTGGSYNEQF
TRBV7-9 ASTPVLRQEGAYEQY
TRBV7-3 ARIEVSLNTGELF
TRBV7-2 ASSRAYGTGEITDTQY
TRBV7-2 ASSLDAGGFSNQPQH
TRBV7-2 ASSLAQGSPLH
TRBV7-9 ASSLGGVKETQY
TRBV5-6 ASSVERSNQPQH
TRBV11-3 ASSSRTGELF
TRBV7-2 ASGTGQGVSGANVLT